This T cell receptor beta chain is from a study of technical replicates of blood from a few donors. The table came from immunoSEQ multiplex PCR; TCRdb's copy has only in-frame clones and leaves some out. The data show about 66,000 clones, approximately 90% seen once. The CDR3 consists of 16 residues. V lost 5 bases and J 0 bases, leaving 17 bases between the germline ends. Germline CDR1 is MDHEN and CDR2 is SYDVKM. V usage is TRBV28 and J usage is TRBJ2-7; D uncertain. The sequence was obtained from a human donor in good health. Some clones in this sample may be carry-over from other donors' samples. Specimen: PBMCs. The CDR3: CASSAPRSRHSYEQYF. CDR3 coding DNA: TGTGCCAGCAGTGCTCCGCGCTCACGCCACTCCTACGAGCAGTACTTC. Full variable domain (remainder filled in from reference TRBV28 and TRBJ2-7): DVKVTQSSRYLVKRTGEKVFLECVQDMDHENMFWYRQDPGLGLRLIYFSYDVKMKEKGDIPEGYSVSREKKERFSLILESASTNQTSMYLCASSAPRSRHSYEQYFGPGTRLTVT.